These T cell receptor beta chains were read from a single sample in a study of shared clonotypes between healthy human individuals. Only in-frame clones appear in the TCRdb table, and some are missing; sequencing was by immunoSEQ multiplex PCR. The sample has roughly 490,000 clones, roughly 85% seen once; the top ten hold approximately 12%. The sequenced material came from PBMCs. The origin of the receptors is a woman in her forties in good health. Some clones in this sample may be carry-over from other donors' samples. The CDR3 runs from the conserved cysteine through the conserved F or W. A D gene is named only where the DNA matches it firmly. Not all rows give a size; the values are once, few, many and, for expanded clones, a class.

v_call: TRBV15; clone_size: NA; d_call: TRBD1; j_call: TRBJ1-1; cdr3_nt: TGTGCCACCAGCAGAGGGACAGGGGGGACCACTGAAGCTTTCTTT; cdr3_aa: CATSRGTGGTTEAFF
v_call: TRBV5-4; clone_size: NA; d_call: NA; j_call: TRBJ2-2; cdr3_nt: TGTGCCAGCAGGACGGGCGGAGTGGGCGGGGAGCTGTTTTTT; cdr3_aa: CASRTGGVGGELFF
v_call: TRBV19; clone_size: NA; d_call: NA; j_call: TRBJ1-2; cdr3_nt: TGTGCCAGTAGTATCTATCTTTTATTTGGCTACACCTTC; cdr3_aa: CASSIYLLFGYTF
v_call: TRBV21-1; clone_size: NA; d_call: NA; j_call: TRBJ1-2; cdr3_nt: TGTGCCAGCAGCAAATCCGGGACAGGGAGCTATGGCTACACCTTC; cdr3_aa: CASSKSGTGSYGYTF
v_call: TRBV4-2; clone_size: NA; d_call: TRBD1; j_call: TRBJ1-5; cdr3_nt: TGTGCCAGCAGCCAGGACGGACAGGGGAATCAGCCCCAGCATTTT; cdr3_aa: CASSQDGQGNQPQHF
v_call: TRBV4-3; clone_size: medium-sized; d_call: TRBD1; j_call: TRBJ2-5; cdr3_nt: TGCGCCAGCAGCCAAGAAGCCGGGACAGGCGGTGAGACCCAGTACTTC; cdr3_aa: CASSQEAGTGGETQYF
v_call: TRBV2; clone_size: NA; d_call: TRBD2; j_call: TRBJ2-1; cdr3_nt: TGTGCCAGCAACCCCTCTAGCGGGACCTACAATGAGCAGTTCTTC; cdr3_aa: CASNPSSGTYNEQFF
v_call: TRBV30; clone_size: few; d_call: TRBD2; j_call: TRBJ2-2; cdr3_nt: TGTGCCTGGTTCCCTGGACTAGCGGGCGTGGGGCGGGAGCTGTTTTTT; cdr3_aa: CAWFPGLAGVGRELFF
v_call: TRBV5-1; clone_size: NA; d_call: TRBD1; j_call: TRBJ1-4; cdr3_nt: TGCGCCAGCAGGTCGGACAGGGGGCGGTCGGAAAAACTGTTTTTT; cdr3_aa: CASRSDRGRSEKLFF
v_call: TRBV28; clone_size: NA; d_call: NA; j_call: TRBJ1-2; cdr3_nt: TGTGCCAGCAGTTTACTTGGGTTGCAGAGCTATGGCTACACCTTC; cdr3_aa: CASSLLGLQSYGYTF
v_call: TRBV28; clone_size: NA; d_call: TRBD2; j_call: TRBJ2-7; cdr3_nt: TGTGCCAGCAGTTTGAGACTAGCGGGACCCTACGAGCAGTACTTC; cdr3_aa: CASSLRLAGPYEQYF
v_call: TRBV28; clone_size: NA; d_call: NA; j_call: TRBJ2-7; cdr3_nt: TGTGCCAGCCGAGGACGGAGCTACGAGCAGTACTTC; cdr3_aa: CASRGRSYEQYF
v_call: TRBV19; clone_size: few; d_call: NA; j_call: TRBJ2-2; cdr3_nt: TGTGCCAGTAGTTCCCAACCGGCCCCGAACACCGGGGAGCTGTTTTTT; cdr3_aa: CASSSQPAPNTGELFF